These 29 T cell receptor beta chains share one sample of origin, sequenced in a study of radiotherapy plus CTLA-4 blockade in lung cancer. The assay was immunoSEQ multiplex PCR, and TCRdb's table has in-frame clones only and misses some. Counted here are about 43,000 clones, around 70% occurring once; the ten biggest clones make up about 23%. The sequences come from peripheral blood, collected from a patient treated with radiotherapy plus ipilimumab. The receptors derive from a human donor with non-small cell lung cancer who had a partial response to radiotherapy plus ipilimumab.

The chain employs TRBV30 and TRBJ2-1, with D possibly TRBD2 on 5 matching bases. Germline-derived CDR1 and CDR2 are GTSNPN and SVGIG (reference sequence). V dropped 5 bases and J dropped 0 bases, with 11 bases sitting between them. This CDR3 has 14 residues. CDR3 sequence (DNA): TGTGCCTGGGAGGGCAAGAGCTCCTACAATGAGCAGTTCTTC. Protein product: CAWEGKSSYNEQFF.

This chain uses TRBV28 with TRBJ2-4, with D perhaps TRBD2 (6 bases). CDR1 and CDR2 (germline): MDHEN, SYDVKM. V lost 3 bases, J lost 8 bases, and 14 bases lay in between. There are 14 residues in the CDR3. The CDR3 region has the DNA TGTGCCAGCAGTTTGGCGCGGGGTGAGGACATTCAGTACTTC. Its translation is CASSLARGEDIQYF. The entire variable domain, with the rest obtained from reference TRBV28 and TRBJ2-4, is as follows: DVKVTQSSRYLVKRTGEKVFLECVQDMDHENMFWYRQDPGLGLRLIYFSYDVKMKEKGDIPEGYSVSREKKERFSLILESASTNQTSMYLCASSLARGEDIQYFGAGTRLSVL.

A few counts support this clone. The chain links TRBV19 to TRBJ1-2; D is ambiguous. The V end lost 8 bases, the J end lost 9 bases, and 13 bases lay between the germline ends. CDR3 length equals 11 residues. The germline V gene encodes CDR1 LNHDA and CDR2 SQIVND (reference sequence). The CDR3 region has the DNA TGTGCCAGTCGATCCAGGATCAGCTACACCTTC. Amino acid sequence: CASRSRISYTF. Filled out from reference TRBV19 and TRBJ1-2, the complete variable domain reads DGGITQSPKYLFRKEGQNVTLSCEQNLNHDAMYWYRQDPGQGLRLIYYSQIVNDFQKGDIAEGYSVSREKKESFPLTVTSAQKNPTAFYLCASRSRISYTFGSGTRLTVV.

This sequence joins TRBV2 and TRBJ2-1; 7 bases line up with TRBD2. The CDR3 is 16 residues long. The germline CDR1 and CDR2 sequences are SNHLY and FYNNEI. V was pared by 4 bases and J by 0 bases, with 6 bases of the junction left unmatched. The CDR3 region has the DNA TGTGCCAGCAGTGGTTGGGGGGGAAGCTCCTACAATGAGCAGTTCTTC. Protein: CASSGWGGSSYNEQFF. The full variable domain, in which reference TRBV2 and TRBJ2-1 provide the parts outside the CDR3, is EPEVTQTPSHQVTQMGQEVILRCVPISNHLYFYWYRQILGQKVEFLVSFYNNEISEKSEIFDDQFSVERPDGSNFTLKIRSTKLEDSAMYFCASSGWGGSSYNEQFFGPGTRLTVL.

The CDR3 DNA reads TGTGCCAGCAGTTTGAGGGGGCGCGAGCAGTACTTC. This codes for CASSLRGREQYF. The chain carries TRBV6-1 and TRBJ2-5; 7 bases are a match to TRBD1. The DNA matches TRBJ2-7 better at its end, which makes the J call doubtful. Germline V lookup: CDR1 MNHNS, CDR2 SASEGT. The CDR3 loop spans 12 amino acids.

The chain is built from TRBV7-6 and TRBJ1-2, with D unresolved. Trimming removed 1 base at V and 6 bases at J, with 9 bases between. The CDR3 consists of 13 residues. Germline CDR1 is SGHVS and CDR2 is FNYEAQ. The CDR3 loop reads CASSLEQEDGYTF. The CDR3 DNA is TGTGCCAGCAGCTTAGAACAAGAAGATGGCTACACCTTC. Full variable domain (outside the CDR3, taken from reference TRBV7-6 and TRBJ1-2): GAGVSQSPRYKVTKRGQDVALRCDPISGHVSLYWYRQALGQGPEFLTYFNYEAQQDKSGLPNDRFSAERPEGSISTLTIQRTEQRDSAMYRCASSLEQEDGYTFGSGTRLTVV.

This clone was observed a handful of times. J is TRBJ2-4 and V is TRBV27; weak D call: TRBD1 (5 bases). The CDR3 totals 13 residues. Between the trimmed V and J ends, which lost 1 base and 7 bases, there was a span of 8 bases. Looked up from germline, CDR1 is MNHEY and CDR2 is SMNVEV (reference sequence). This chain's CDR3 is CASSLYPGNIQYF. The CDR3 DNA sequence: TGTGCCAGCAGTTTATATCCAGGGAACATTCAGTACTTC.

The rearrangement links TRBV7-8 to TRBJ1-6; D possibly corresponds to TRBD1 (5 bases). Trimming took 3 bases from V and 0 from J, leaving 12 bases between them. Germline assignment: CDR1 SGHVS and CDR2 FQNEAQ. This CDR3 is built from 17 residues. CDR3 region: CASSFNTGSSYNSPLHF. For the CDR3, the DNA is TGTGCCAGCAGCTTTAATACAGGTTCCTCCTATAATTCACCCCTCCACTTT.

The J gene is TRBJ1-2, the V gene TRBV6-4; D is perhaps TRBD1 (6 bases). The CDR3 runs to 14 residues. The V and J ends lost 4 bases and 7 bases respectively, with 16 bases between them. Germline V gene sequence: CDR1 MRHNA, CDR2 SNTAGT. The CDR3 region is CASSVSDRTGGYTF. CDR3 in DNA: TGTGCCAGCAGTGTTTCAGACAGGACGGGTGGCTACACCTTC.

The chain is built from TRBV2 and TRBJ2-3; 13 bases match TRBD2. The CDR3 runs to 18 residues. V lost 6 bases and J lost 6; bases outside the gene matches: 15. CDR1 is SNHLY, CDR2 FYNNEI, per germline. This CDR3 is CASRVGLAGSHGKDTQYF. The CDR3 DNA sequence: TGTGCCAGCAGGGTGGGACTAGCGGGGAGCCATGGTAAGGATACGCAGTATTTT.

This clone was seen only a few times. The V gene is TRBV9, the J gene TRBJ1-2; D call uncertain. V lost 0 bases and J 7 bases, leaving 10 bases between the germline ends. CDR3 length: 13 residues. From germline, CDR1 is SGDLS and CDR2 YYNGEE. The CDR3, as DNA: TGTGCCAGCAGCGTAGCAGACTTCTCTGGCTACACCTTC. Its translation is CASSVADFSGYTF.

The rearrangement joins TRBV19 to TRBJ2-7; possible D gene TRBD2, 6 bases. The ends were cut back, 3 bases at V and 7 bases at J, with 16 bases in the middle. The CDR3 extends over 14 amino acids. Germline CDR1 LNHDA, CDR2 SQIVND (reference sequence). The CDR3 loop is CASSISGLGREQYF. In nucleotides, the CDR3 is TGTGCCAGTAGTATCTCGGGACTGGGGAGGGAGCAGTACTTC.

This clone came up a few times. This chain links TRBV5-4 with TRBJ2-1; the D is unclear. Looked up from germline, CDR1 is SGHNT and CDR2 is YYREEE (reference sequence). The CDR3 runs 15 residues. Between the trimmed V and J ends, which lost 0 bases and 3 bases, there was a span of 10 bases. The CDR3 nucleotides read TGTGCCAGCAGCTTGGCCAGGAATCGCTACAATGAGCAGTTCTTC. As protein: CASSLARNRYNEQFF.

This clone has only a few counts. The rearrangement links TRBV9 to TRBJ2-7; TRBD2 agrees at 7 bases. Per germline, CDR1 SGDLS and CDR2 YYNGEE. This CDR3 comprises 13 residues. V shed 5 bases, J shed 7 bases, and the junction held 9 bases outside the gene matches. The chain's CDR3 is CASSDAGGSEQYF. CDR3 DNA: TGTGCCAGCAGTGACGCCGGGGGGAGTGAGCAGTACTTC.

The chain is built from TRBV6-5 and TRBJ2-1; tentatively, D is TRBD2 (6 bases). In germline, CDR1 is MNHEY, CDR2 SVGAGI. This CDR3 is 13 amino acids long. The V and J ends lost 0 bases and 13 bases respectively, with 13 bases between them. The CDR3 sequence is CASSYSRGRDQFF. The CDR3 coding sequence is TGTGCCAGCAGTTACTCGCGGGGTCGGGACCAGTTCTTC.

CDR3 loop: CASSLSRGTYNEQFF. In nucleotides, the CDR3 is TGTGCCAGCAGCTTATCCCGGGGGACCTACAATGAGCAGTTCTTC. The V gene is TRBV7-2, the J gene TRBJ2-1, with D perhaps TRBD2 (6 bases). Trimming cost V 2 bases and J 2 bases, with 10 bases left between them. The CDR3 is made up of 15 amino acids. The germline V gene encodes CDR1 SGHTA and CDR2 FQGNSA.

This chain uses TRBV5-1 with TRBJ1-2, with TRBD1 matching over 7 bases. Germline V gene lookup returns CDR1 SGHRS and CDR2 YFSETQ. CDR3 length: 12 amino acids. V gave up 4 bases and J gave up 8 bases; unmatched junction bases: 5. CDR3 nucleotides: TGCGCCAGCAGCACTGACAGGGACGGCTACACCTTC. Translated, it gives CASSTDRDGYTF.

This chain uses TRBV6-1 with TRBJ2-7; possible D gene TRBD2, 6 bases. This CDR3 spans 16 amino acids. Germline-derived CDR1 and CDR2 are MNHNS and SASEGT. Between the trimmed V and J ends, which lost 2 bases and 0 bases, there was a span of 14 bases. The CDR3 nucleotides are TGTGCCAGCAGTGAAATGGCTAGCGTACTCTCCTACGAGCAGTACTTC. Its translation is CASSEMASVLSYEQYF.

This clone has more than one count but fewer than ten. The rearrangement joins TRBV5-1 to TRBJ2-6; maybe TRBD1 (6 bases). Germline V gene lookup returns CDR1 SGHRS and CDR2 YFSETQ. The length of the CDR3 is 16 residues. V dropped 4 bases and J dropped 0 bases, with 11 bases sitting between them. CDR3 bases: TGCGCCAGCAGCCCGACAGGTAACTCTGGGGCCAACGTCCTGACTTTC. The encoded protein is CASSPTGNSGANVLTF.

The rearrangement links TRBV5-6 to TRBJ2-1; 7 positions agree with TRBD1. The germline V gene encodes CDR1 SGHDT and CDR2 YYEEEE. The CDR3 contains 13 residues. V lost 4 bases to trimming and J lost 6 bases; unmatched junction nucleotides: 4. The chain's CDR3 is CASSVRDSNEQFF. Written as DNA, the CDR3 is TGTGCCAGCAGCGTCCGGGACAGCAATGAGCAGTTCTTC.

This chain uses TRBV6-1 with TRBJ1-2; possible D gene TRBD1, 5 bases. Germline V gene data show CDR1 as MNHNS and CDR2 as SASEGT. The V and J ends lost 1 base and 8 bases respectively, with 11 bases between them. This CDR3 region has 13 residues. CDR3 protein: CASSEDRFGGYTF. The CDR3 DNA is TGTGCCAGCAGTGAAGACAGGTTTGGCGGCTACACCTTC.

The chain recombines TRBV15 with TRBJ2-5, with 7 bases identical to TRBD2. Trimming took 0 bases from V and 2 from J; bases not matched to a gene: 6. CDR1 and CDR2 from the germline V gene are LNHNV and YYDKDF (reference sequence). This CDR3 is 16 amino acids long. CDR3 protein: CATSRDPGEGQETQYF. The DNA for the CDR3 is TGTGCCACCAGCAGAGATCCCGGGGAGGGGCAAGAGACCCAGTACTTC.

The V and J genes are TRBV5-4 and TRBJ1-6, with no clear D. With 4 bases removed from V and 13 bases from J, the gap between germline ends came to 15 bases. The CDR3 loop spans 13 amino acids. Germline loops: CDR1 SGHNT, CDR2 YYREEE (reference sequence). The CDR3, as DNA: TGTGCCAGCAGCCCCGGATGGGAGTTCCCCCTCCACTTT. Residues: CASSPGWEFPLHF.

J is TRBJ2-5 and V is TRBV7-3, with D perhaps matching TRBD2 (7 bases). Germline V gene sequence: CDR1 SGHTA, CDR2 FQGTGA. V lost 5 bases and J lost 1, with 8 bases in between. The CDR3 extends over 13 amino acids. CDR3 loop: CASSRGAQETQYF. CDR3 bases: TGTGCCAGCAGCCGGGGGGCCCAAGAGACCCAGTACTTC.

The rearrangement links TRBV5-1 to TRBJ2-1; the D gene is possibly TRBD2 (5 bases). Germline V gene data show CDR1 as SGHRS and CDR2 as YFSETQ. V lost 0 bases and J 9 bases, leaving 10 bases between the germline ends. The CDR3 covers 13 residues. The chain's CDR3 is CASSLVFEGEQFF. The CDR3 DNA sequence: TGCGCCAGCAGCTTGGTTTTCGAGGGTGAGCAGTTCTTC.

This clone occurred a few times. The V call is TRBV27, the J call TRBJ2-7; TRBD1 matches 9 bases. V was clipped by 5 bases and J by 2 bases; unmatched bases: 10. The CDR3 is 16 residues long. The germline V gene has CDR1 MNHEY and CDR2 SMNVEV (reference sequence). The CDR3 is CASSPTGGGTTYEQYF. The CDR3 bases are TGTGCCAGCAGTCCTACAGGGGGCGGGACTACCTACGAGCAGTACTTC.

The V gene is TRBV4-3, the J gene TRBJ1-1; D unclear. V lost 0 bases to trimming and J lost 4 bases, with 6 bases between them. Germline CDR1 and CDR2: LGHNA and YSLEER. This CDR3 spans 13 amino acids. CDR3 amino acids: CASSQEVATEAFF. The CDR3 bases are TGCGCCAGCAGCCAAGAAGTGGCCACTGAAGCTTTCTTT.

The chain uses TRBV5-1 and TRBJ2-5; TRBD2 matches at 12 bases. The length of the CDR3 is 14 residues. Germline V gives CDR1 SGHRS, CDR2 YFSETQ. V gave up 4 bases and J gave up 7 bases; unmatched junction bases: 5. CDR3 region: CASSPRTSGATQYF. CDR3 nucleotide sequence: TGCGCCAGCAGCCCGCGGACTAGCGGGGCGACCCAGTACTTC. The full variable domain, with the rest looked up from reference TRBV5-1 and TRBJ2-5, is KAGVTQTPRYLIKTRGQQVTLSCSPISGHRSVSWYQQTPGQGLQFLFEYFSETQRNKGNFPGRFSGRQFSNSRSEMNVSTLELGDSALYLCASSPRTSGATQYFGPGTRLLVL.

The chain is built from TRBV7-2 and TRBJ1-5; TRBD1 agrees at 7 bases. Germline-derived CDR1 and CDR2 are SGHTA and FQGNSA. The trim removed 0 bases at V and 5 bases at J, leaving 7 bases unmatched. This CDR3 has 16 amino acids. CDR3 in DNA: TGTGCCAGCAGCTTAGCTCAGGGGGGAGTTGATCAGCCCCAGCATTTT. This sequence encodes CASSLAQGGVDQPQHF.